The 8 T cell receptor beta chains below come from one sample, sequenced in a study of tumor and adjacent non-tumor tissue in lung cancer. A modified ARM-PCR protocol with three rounds of nested PCR amplified TCRbeta. TCRdb processed the multiplex PCR reads anew with MiXCR; each CDR3 protein has one entry. The sample has roughly 75,000 distinct CDR3 sequences; roughly 70% are singletons. No cell sorting was done before RNA was extracted from the tissue. More than 3 cm separated this lung sample from the edge of the tumor. Sequencing was done on a sample of distant non-tumor lung tissue. These receptors were taken from a woman between 50 and 59 years old with non-small cell lung cancer.

A remark on this clonotype: Since a much larger clone is just one base distant, this may be a read error. This chain connects TRBV10-3 to TRBJ2-7, with D unresolved. The germline V gene encodes CDR1 ENHRY and CDR2 SYGVKD. There are 12 residues in the CDR3. As DNA, the CDR3 is TGTACCACCCGTCAGACCGCCCGCGAGCAGTACTTC. Protein product: CTTRQTAREQYF.

On this clonotype itself: A much larger clonotype is one base distant, so this may be a read error. The rearrangement uses TRBV6-5 and TRBJ1-6, with D possibly TRBD1 on 5 matching bases. Germline V gives CDR1 MNHEY, CDR2 SVGAGI. The length of the CDR3 is 14 residues. The CDR3 spells CVSSIRVLNSPLHF. CDR3 nucleotide sequence: TGTGTCAGCAGTATCAGGGTACTTAATTCACCCCTCCACTTT.

In DNA form, the CDR3 reads TGTGCCAGTAGTAGCAGGGACAGGCAGCCCCAGCATTTT. It codes for CASSSRDRQPQHF. V gene TRBV19 combines with J gene TRBJ1-5, with 8 positions matching TRBD1. The CDR3 contains 13 residues. Germline V CDR1 and CDR2: LNHDA, SQIVND (reference sequence). The J segment lost 7 bases and the V segment lost 4 bases, leaving 3 bases of the junction unmatched.

This clonotype was found once. This may come from a read error, since a much larger clone is one base off. V is TRBV14 and J is TRBJ2-3; D unresolved. Looked up from germline, CDR1 is SGHDN and CDR2 is FVKESK. Deletions cut 2 bases from V and 6 bases from J, with 9 bases between. The CDR3 length is 13 residues. The CDR3 reads CASSQTLIDTQYF. The CDR3 DNA reads TGTGCCAGCAGCCAAACTCTCATTGATACGCAGTATTTT.

This clonotype came up many times. The chain joins TRBV20-1 to TRBJ1-2; D remains ambiguous. V was trimmed by 6 bases and J by 3 bases, leaving 20 bases between them. The germline CDR1 and CDR2 sequences are DFQATT and SNEGSKA (reference sequence). This CDR3 is 15 amino acids long. The DNA for the CDR3 is TGCAGTGCCAGATTGGTGGAAGTGGGGTACTATGGCTACACCTTC. It is translated as CSARLVEVGYYGYTF.

The sample holds one count of this clonotype. At one boundary the junction diverges from the germline segment, which might be a read error. The gene calls are TRBV12-3 or TRBV12-4 and TRBJ2-7, with no clear D. This CDR3 contains 15 residues. This CDR3 is CASSLRRMPSYEHYF. As DNA, the CDR3 is TGTGCCAGCAGTTTAAGGCGTATGCCATCCTACGAGCATTACTTC.

On this clonotype itself: A junction end diverges from the germline sequence, so it may reflect a read error. Here the CDR3 DNA reads TGTGCCAGCAGCATATCTACAGGGGTTGATACGCACTATTTT. It codes for CASSISTGVDTHYF. The rearrangement uses TRBV11-1 and TRBJ2-3, with 7 bases identical to TRBD1. The CDR3 is 14 residues long. From germline, CDR1 is SGHAT and CDR2 FQDESV (reference sequence).

This clonotype is a singleton in its sample. The junction and the germline gene differ at one end; a read error may be behind it. The genes are TRBV29-1 and TRBJ2-7; TRBD2 agrees at 13 bases. The CDR3 is 14 residues long. Germline CDR1 SQVTM, CDR2 ANQGSEA. Here the CDR3 DNA reads TGCAGCGTTGACTGGACTAGCGGGAGCAACGAGCGGTACTTC. Protein product: CSVDWTSGSNERYF.